A selection of T cell receptor beta chains follows, all from one sample in a study of regulatory T cells in long-lasting Graves disease. TCRdb itself ran the multiplex PCR reads through MiXCR, one entry per CDR3 protein. The profile shows roughly 560,000 distinct CDR3 sequences, roughly 16% of them singletons. These data were also reused for a study on T cells in Graves' hyperthyroidism and ophthalmopathy.

The sample consisted of peripheral blood mononuclear cells (PBMCs), taken at new diagnosis, from a patient treated with antithyroid drugs. Receptors originate from a woman aged 35-60 years with Graves disease. The CDR3 runs from the conserved cysteine through the conserved F or W. The D gene is left open where the match is weak.

len: 12
d_gene: .
v_gene: TRBV28
j_gene: TRBJ2-3
CDR3aa: CASISVTDTQYF

len: 16
d_gene: .
v_gene: TRBV20-1
j_gene: TRBJ2-1
CDR3aa: CSARDFLGPNYNEQFF

len: 13
d_gene: .
v_gene: TRBV28
j_gene: TRBJ1-2
CDR3aa: CASRPQGPYGYTF

len: 13
d_gene: .
v_gene: TRBV4-1
j_gene: TRBJ1-5
CDR3aa: CASSQLLNQPQHF

len: 14
d_gene: .
v_gene: TRBV9
j_gene: TRBJ2-5
CDR3aa: CASSVGVTGETQYF

len: 14
d_gene: .
v_gene: TRBV7-9
j_gene: TRBJ2-5
CDR3aa: CASSLQGSSETQYF

len: 15
d_gene: TRBD1
v_gene: TRBV7-9
j_gene: TRBJ1-1
CDR3aa: CASSLFGTGNTEAFF

len: 13
d_gene: .
v_gene: TRBV6-1
j_gene: TRBJ1-1
CDR3aa: CASNTLTEIEAFF

len: 15
d_gene: .
v_gene: TRBV5-1
j_gene: TRBJ2-3
CDR3aa: CASSLGPQSTDTQYF

len: 15
d_gene: .
v_gene: TRBV9
j_gene: TRBJ1-2
CDR3aa: CASSVGTPTTYGYTF

len: 14
d_gene: TRBD2
v_gene: TRBV12-3/TRBV12-4
j_gene: .
CDR3aa: CASSPGLGRETQYF

len: 17
d_gene: TRBD2
v_gene: TRBV3-1
j_gene: TRBJ2-3
CDR3aa: CASSQNGLAGTGDTQYF

len: 14
d_gene: TRBD2
v_gene: TRBV7-7
j_gene: TRBJ2-1
CDR3aa: CASSSGLAPNEQFF

len: 15
d_gene: .
v_gene: TRBV29-1
j_gene: TRBJ1-1
CDR3aa: CSVEAVGDAGTEAFF

len: 16
d_gene: TRBD2
v_gene: TRBV20-1
j_gene: TRBJ2-1
CDR3aa: CSTTGTSGGAYNEQFF

len: 13
d_gene: .
v_gene: TRBV6-1
j_gene: TRBJ1-1
CDR3aa: CASTALMNTEAFF

len: 14
d_gene: .
v_gene: TRBV3-1
j_gene: TRBJ2-4
CDR3aa: CASSPATSSYIQYF

len: 12
d_gene: TRBD1
v_gene: TRBV6-2/TRBV6-3
j_gene: TRBJ1-5
CDR3aa: CASRQGDQPQHF

len: 15
d_gene: TRBD1
v_gene: TRBV18
j_gene: TRBJ2-1
CDR3aa: CASSVGQGTYNEQFF

len: 15
d_gene: TRBD1
v_gene: TRBV5-1
j_gene: TRBJ1-4
CDR3aa: CASSSTGAGNEKLFF

len: 15
d_gene: .
v_gene: TRBV28
j_gene: TRBJ2-3
CDR3aa: CASSSLGTSTDTQYF

len: 15
d_gene: TRBD1
v_gene: TRBV12-3/TRBV12-4
j_gene: TRBJ1-1
CDR3aa: CASREGQGWVTEAFF

len: 15
d_gene: TRBD1
v_gene: TRBV18
j_gene: TRBJ1-5
CDR3aa: CASSLPGGSYQPQHF

len: 14
d_gene: .
v_gene: TRBV18
j_gene: TRBJ2-7
CDR3aa: CASSPPNEGHEQYF

len: 15
d_gene: TRBD2
v_gene: TRBV27
j_gene: TRBJ2-2
CDR3aa: CASKPSKAGAGELFF

len: 13
d_gene: .
v_gene: TRBV3-1
j_gene: TRBJ2-7
CDR3aa: CASSQGEGREQYF

len: 17
d_gene: .
v_gene: TRBV11-2
j_gene: TRBJ2-1
CDR3aa: CASSSPVAGARYNEQFF

len: 14
d_gene: .
v_gene: TRBV5-1
j_gene: TRBJ1-1
CDR3aa: CASSLQTMNTEAFF

len: 14
d_gene: .
v_gene: TRBV7-8
j_gene: TRBJ1-4
CDR3aa: CASSLLGANEKLFF

len: 14
d_gene: TRBD1
v_gene: TRBV11-2
j_gene: TRBJ2-1
CDR3aa: CASSSGPGGIEQFF

len: 17
d_gene: TRBD2
v_gene: TRBV12-3/TRBV12-4
j_gene: TRBJ2-1
CDR3aa: CASSLGQSRGVYNEQFF

len: 16
d_gene: TRBD2
v_gene: TRBV4-2
j_gene: TRBJ2-5
CDR3aa: CASSLWTSGGGETQYF

len: 16
d_gene: .
v_gene: TRBV2
j_gene: TRBJ1-6
CDR3aa: CASSVSTGFRGSPLHF

len: 12
d_gene: .
v_gene: TRBV7-3
j_gene: TRBJ2-1
CDR3aa: CASSRSGNEQFF

len: 13
d_gene: .
v_gene: TRBV6-1
j_gene: TRBJ1-1
CDR3aa: CATTPGKNTEAFF

len: 14
d_gene: TRBD2
v_gene: TRBV7-3
j_gene: TRBJ2-7
CDR3aa: CASSAGGPLGEQYF